What follows is one T cell receptor beta chain and its context. The sample belongs to a study of T cell changes during pregnancy in multiple sclerosis. Germline V gene data show CDR1 as SNHLY and CDR2 as FYNNEI. The CDR3 length is 14 residues. Trimming cost V 2 bases and J 4 bases, with 9 bases left between them. Some clones are missing from TCRdb's copy, which holds only in-frame ones; the method was immunoSEQ multiplex PCR. The sample records some 77,000 clones, over 85% being singletons. The sequenced sample was CD4+ T cells from peripheral blood mononuclear cells, obtained before pregnancy. The rearrangement uses TRBV2 and TRBJ1-3; possible D gene TRBD1, 6 bases. The TCR sequence derives from a female donor with multiple sclerosis, enrolled in a pregnancy study. The CDR3 spells CASSETGLGNTIYF. In DNA, the CDR3 is TGTGCCAGCAGTGAAACAGGGTTAGGAAACACCATATATTTT.